This T cell receptor beta chain emerged from a study of tumor and adjacent non-tumor tissue in lung cancer. This sample's RNA came from whole unsorted tissue. More than 3 cm separated this lung sample from the edge of the tumor. Worth noting for this clonotype: Relative to the germline gene, one junction end is altered; a read error may explain this.

Germline V gives CDR1 SQVTM, CDR2 ANQGSEA. There are 14 residues in the CDR3. A modified ARM-PCR protocol with three rounds of nested PCR amplified TCRbeta. TCRdb re-derived calls from the multiplex PCR reads in MiXCR, one entry per CDR3 protein. The sample consists of around 80,000 distinct CDR3 sequences, over 65% of them appearing once. The sample comprised distant non-tumor lung tissue. The clonotype originates from a man in his 70s with non-small cell lung cancer. V is TRBV29-1 and J is TRBJ2-3, with a tentative D call TRBD2 (6 bases). CDR3: CSVTMTGLTETQYF. CDR3 nucleotides: TGCAGCGTTACCATGACGGGACTCACAGAAACGCAGTATTTT.